The 24 T cell receptor beta chains presented below share a single source sample, sequenced in a study of T-cell reconstitution after alpha-beta-depleted transplantation in children. Unique molecular identifiers were incorporated when the TCRbeta library was constructed. Using its own MiXCR run on the PCR reads, TCRdb lists one record per CDR3 protein. Here the sample spans hundreds of thousands of distinct CDR3 sequences, 10% to 15% being singletons. Sequences were derived from PBMCs, mostly from graft donor cells, sampled 360 days after TCRalphabeta/CD19-depleted stem cell transplant. Receptors originate from a male patient younger than 18 who had a stem cell transplant for acute myeloid leukemia, so the T cells may come from the graft donor.

This clonotype has more than one count but fewer than ten. V is TRBV19 and J is TRBJ2-7; 10 nucleotides align to TRBD1. Trimming at V came to 10 bases and at J to 3 bases, leaving 9 bases not matched to a gene. This CDR3 is 14 amino acids long. From germline, CDR1 is LNHDA and CDR2 SQIVND (reference sequence). The CDR3 DNA reads as TGTGCCACAACGCCGGGGACAGGGGACTACGAGCAGTACTTC. This codes for CATTPGTGDYEQYF.

This clonotype was observed a few times. This chain connects TRBV20-1 to TRBJ2-3; D gene ambiguous. With 6 bases removed from V and 7 bases from J, the gap between germline ends came to 14 bases. Germline CDR1 reads DFQATT; CDR2 reads SNEGSKA (reference sequence). CDR3 size: 12 residues. CDR3 sequence: CSAIDPVNTQYF. The CDR3 region has the DNA TGCAGTGCCATCGACCCGGTGAATACGCAGTATTTT.

This chain joins TRBV6-2 or TRBV6-3 and TRBJ2-1; 7 bases fit TRBD1. V shed 6 bases and J 2 bases; nucleotides not matched to a gene: 7. CDR3 length: 15 residues. In germline, CDR1 is MNHEY, CDR2 SVGEGT. CDR3 residues: CASRGDRSTYNEQFF. In DNA form, the CDR3 reads TGTGCCAGCAGGGGGGACAGATCTACCTACAATGAGCAGTTCTTC.

This clonotype was picked up many times. The rearrangement links TRBV11-2 to TRBJ2-3, with 13 nucleotides matching TRBD2. The J segment lost 4 bases and the V segment lost 3 bases, leaving 1 base of the junction unmatched. From germline, CDR1 is SGHAT and CDR2 FQNNGV. This CDR3 comprises 15 residues. CDR3 bases: TGTGCCAGCAGCTTGGGACTAGCGGGGCCAGATACGCAGTATTTT. Its protein product is CASSLGLAGPDTQYF.

The chain employs TRBV7-3 and TRBJ2-1; TRBD2 aligns across 7 bases. CDR3 length: 12 residues. V trimming: 5 bases; J trimming: 14 bases; junction bases outside the gene matches: 9. Germline V CDR1 and CDR2: SGHTA, FQGTGA. CDR3 coding DNA: TGTGCCAGCAGCGCCCTTCGGGGGGAAGAGTTCTTC. Encoded protein: CASSALRGEEFF.

The rearrangement uses TRBV11-3 and TRBJ2-3; 8 positions agree with TRBD2. Germline assignment: CDR1 SGHNT and CDR2 YENEEA. V was pared by 3 bases and J by 6 bases, with 11 bases of the junction left unmatched. CDR3 length: 16 residues. The CDR3 DNA reads as TGTGCCAGCAGCTTGCCTACCGGCGGGAGGAGGGATACGCAGTATTTT. Its protein is CASSLPTGGRRDTQYF.

V usage is TRBV28 and J usage is TRBJ2-7; tentative D call: TRBD1 (5 bases). V lost 3 bases to trimming and J lost 3 bases, with 15 bases between them. The CDR3 covers 15 residues. Germline CDR1 reads MDHEN; CDR2 reads SYDVKM. The CDR3 region has the DNA TGTGCCAGCAGTTTCAGGGTTGGAAAGGGCTACGAGCAGTACTTC. Amino acid sequence: CASSFRVGKGYEQYF. Drawing the rest from reference TRBV28 and TRBJ2-7, the complete variable domain is DVKVTQSSRYLVKRTGEKVFLECVQDMDHENMFWYRQDPGLGLRLIYFSYDVKMKEKGDIPEGYSVSREKKERFSLILESASTNQTSMYLCASSFRVGKGYEQYFGPGTRLTVT.

This clonotype was seen many times. The chain has TRBV20-1 and TRBJ1-5; 12 positions match TRBD1. The CDR3 loop spans 15 amino acids. V was clipped by 5 bases and J by 3 bases; unmatched bases: 5. Looked up from germline, CDR1 is DFQATT and CDR2 is SNEGSKA (reference sequence). The DNA for the CDR3 is TGCAGTGCTGCCGGGACAGGGGGCTACAATCAGCCCCAGCATTTT. It specifies CSAAGTGGYNQPQHF.

The rearrangement links TRBV15 to TRBJ2-7; 8 nucleotides line up with TRBD1. The CDR3 consists of 15 residues. V lost 3 bases and J lost 2; bases outside the gene matches: 6. Germline values: CDR1 LNHNV, CDR2 YYDKDF (reference sequence). CDR3 residues: CATSRVRTGTYEQYF. CDR3 sequence (DNA): TGTGCCACCAGCAGGGTTCGGACAGGGACCTACGAGCAGTACTTC. Filled out from reference TRBV15 and TRBJ2-7, the complete variable domain reads DAMVIQNPRYQVTQFGKPVTLSCSQTLNHNVMYWYQQKSSQAPKLLFHYYDKDFNNEADTPDNFQSRRPNTSFCFLDIRSPGLGDTAMYLCATSRVRTGTYEQYFGPGTRLTVT.

This sequence joins TRBV12-3 or TRBV12-4 and TRBJ1-1; D perhaps matches TRBD1 (5 bases). There are 14 residues in the CDR3. Between the trimmed V and J ends, which lost 7 bases and 2 bases, there was a span of 14 bases. CDR3 sequence (DNA): TGTGCCAGCACCTTTGGGGCTTTAAACACTGAAGCTTTCTTT. This gives the protein CASTFGALNTEAFF.

A few counts support this clonotype. The gene calls are TRBV20-1 and TRBJ2-7, with TRBD2 matching 11 bases. V lost 1 base to trimming and J lost 4 bases; unmatched junction nucleotides: 3. Germline CDR1 DFQATT, CDR2 SNEGSKA (reference sequence). The CDR3 is 14 residues long. CDR3: CSARGASGGYEQYV. The CDR3 nucleotides read TGCAGTGCTAGAGGAGCTAGCGGGGGGTACGAGCAGTACGTC.

As for this clonotype: Mismatch with germline at one junction end may stem from a read error. The chain combines TRBV5-1 with TRBJ2-1; no reliable D call. From germline, CDR1 is SGHRS and CDR2 YFSETQ. The CDR3 covers 15 residues. The CDR3 DNA sequence: TGCGCCAGCAGCTTGTGGCCGATGAGCTACATTGAGCAGTTCTTC. Its protein product is CASSLWPMSYIEQFF.

This clonotype was seen a handful of times. The V and J genes are TRBV27 and TRBJ2-7, with D possibly TRBD1 on 5 matching bases. From germline, CDR1 is MNHEY and CDR2 SMNVEV (reference sequence). V lost 4 bases and J lost 0, with 10 bases in between. The CDR3 contains 14 residues. CDR3 coding DNA: TGTGCCAGCAGTTGGGGCAGGTCCTCCTACGAGCAGTACTTC. Protein sequence: CASSWGRSSYEQYF.

The chain employs TRBV30 and TRBJ2-5; D is ambiguous. Per the germline V gene, CDR1 is GTSNPN and CDR2 is SVGIG (reference sequence). Trimming pared 6 bases from V and 5 bases from J, leaving 13 bases between. This CDR3 has 12 residues. Here the CDR3 reads CACLENRETQYF. In DNA form, the CDR3 reads TGTGCCTGCTTGGAGAATCGGGAGACCCAGTACTTC.

V gene TRBV6-2 or TRBV6-3 combines with J gene TRBJ2-3, with TRBD2 matching 7 bases. From germline, CDR1 is MNHEY and CDR2 SVGEGT. The CDR3 has 20 amino acids. The trim removed 2 bases at V and 4 bases at J, leaving 21 bases unmatched. The CDR3 is CASSYATPVLGGSPADTQYF. Written as DNA, the CDR3 is TGTGCCAGCAGTTACGCGACGCCCGTCCTGGGAGGGAGCCCCGCAGATACGCAGTATTTT.

The chain employs TRBV20-1 and TRBJ2-4; 10 positions agree with TRBD2. Germline CDR1 is DFQATT and CDR2 is SNEGSKA (reference sequence). The V segment lost 0 bases and the J segment 7 bases; nucleotides outside the gene matches: 6. The length of the CDR3 is 15 residues. CDR3 residues: CSARESGRASNIQYF. The CDR3 DNA reads as TGCAGTGCTAGAGAAAGCGGGAGGGCCTCCAACATTCAGTACTTC.

This clonotype came up a few times. CDR3 DNA: TGCAGCGCATTAACAGGGAACAGCAATCAGCCCCAGCATTTT. It specifies CSALTGNSNQPQHF. This chain joins TRBV29-1 and TRBJ1-5, with D tentatively TRBD1 (6 bases). Trimming took off 7 bases at V and 1 base at J, with 14 bases between the two ends. The CDR3 runs 14 residues. Germline V gene lookup returns CDR1 SQVTM and CDR2 ANQGSEA.

V usage is TRBV20-1 and J usage is TRBJ2-7, with D perhaps being TRBD1 or TRBD2 (7 bases each). V was cut by 5 bases and J by 0 bases, with 11 bases left in between. Germline CDR1 DFQATT, CDR2 SNEGSKA (reference sequence). This CDR3 region has 13 residues. As DNA, the CDR3 is TGCAGTGCTTTCAGGGGGGGCTCCTACGAGCAGTACTTC. It is translated as CSAFRGGSYEQYF.

This clonotype turned up a few times. This rearrangement joins TRBV20-1 to TRBJ2-1; 14 bases are a match to TRBD2. There are 14 residues in the CDR3. Germline lookup yields CDR1 DFQATT and CDR2 SNEGSKA (reference sequence). V trimming: 3 bases; J trimming: 6 bases; junction bases outside the gene matches: 1. The CDR3 reads CSARGTSGGNEQFF. In DNA form, the CDR3 reads TGCAGTGCTAGGGGGACTAGCGGGGGCAATGAGCAGTTCTTC.

The sample holds a few counts of this clonotype. The CDR3 loop reads CSVGEGGQETQYF. The CDR3 nucleotides read TGCAGCGTTGGTGAAGGTGGGCAAGAGACCCAGTACTTC. The rearrangement joins TRBV29-1 to TRBJ2-5; D call uncertain. Trimming took off 4 bases at V and 2 bases at J, with 11 bases between the two ends. CDR3 length: 13 residues. Germline CDR1 SQVTM, CDR2 ANQGSEA. Full variable domain (remainder filled in from reference TRBV29-1 and TRBJ2-5): SAVISQKPSRDICQRGTSLTIQCQVDSQVTMMFWYRQQPGQSLTLIATANQGSEATYESGFVIDKFPISRPNLTFSTLTVSNMSPEDSSIYLCSVGEGGQETQYFGPGTRLLVL.

This clonotype was seen a handful of times. The chain recombines TRBV20-1 with TRBJ2-5; 14 nucleotides line up with TRBD2. Germline CDR1 is DFQATT and CDR2 is SNEGSKA (reference sequence). Trimming removed 5 bases from V and 3 bases from J; junction bases left unmatched: 11. The CDR3 is made up of 17 amino acids. Here the CDR3 reads CSAGKPPGLAGEETQYF. The DNA of the CDR3 is TGCAGTGCTGGGAAACCTCCGGGACTAGCGGGGGAAGAGACCCAGTACTTC.

The V gene is TRBV30, the J gene TRBJ2-7; D is uncertain. V dropped 0 bases and J dropped 3 bases, with 12 bases sitting between them. The CDR3 is made up of 14 amino acids. Germline V gene sequence: CDR1 GTSNPN, CDR2 SVGIG (reference sequence). The CDR3 DNA reads TGTGCCTGGAGTGTCGATGGCCGTCTCTACGAGCAGTACTTC. The encoded protein is CAWSVDGRLYEQYF.

This sequence joins TRBV5-1 and TRBJ2-7; D is uncertain. The V gene's germline CDR1 is SGHRS and CDR2 YFSETQ. This CDR3 region has 13 residues. Trimming cost V 2 bases and J 6 bases, with 12 bases left between them. Here the CDR3 reads CASSLMTFSEQYF. Here the CDR3 DNA reads TGCGCCAGCAGCTTAATGACTTTCAGCGAGCAGTACTTC. The whole variable domain, filled in from reference TRBV5-1 and TRBJ2-7, reads KAGVTQTPRYLIKTRGQQVTLSCSPISGHRSVSWYQQTPGQGLQFLFEYFSETQRNKGNFPGRFSGRQFSNSRSEMNVSTLELGDSALYLCASSLMTFSEQYFGPGTRLTVT.

This chain links TRBV6-2 or TRBV6-3 with TRBJ2-2, with TRBD2 identical over 10 bases. The CDR3 extends over 18 amino acids. CDR1 MNHEY and CDR2 SVGEGT come from the germline V gene. With V trimmed by 5 bases and J by 4 bases, 13 bases remained unmatched. Here the CDR3 reads CASSRALAGEWGTGELFF. In nucleotides, the CDR3 is TGTGCCAGCAGTCGAGCTCTAGCGGGAGAGTGGGGCACCGGGGAGCTGTTTTTT.